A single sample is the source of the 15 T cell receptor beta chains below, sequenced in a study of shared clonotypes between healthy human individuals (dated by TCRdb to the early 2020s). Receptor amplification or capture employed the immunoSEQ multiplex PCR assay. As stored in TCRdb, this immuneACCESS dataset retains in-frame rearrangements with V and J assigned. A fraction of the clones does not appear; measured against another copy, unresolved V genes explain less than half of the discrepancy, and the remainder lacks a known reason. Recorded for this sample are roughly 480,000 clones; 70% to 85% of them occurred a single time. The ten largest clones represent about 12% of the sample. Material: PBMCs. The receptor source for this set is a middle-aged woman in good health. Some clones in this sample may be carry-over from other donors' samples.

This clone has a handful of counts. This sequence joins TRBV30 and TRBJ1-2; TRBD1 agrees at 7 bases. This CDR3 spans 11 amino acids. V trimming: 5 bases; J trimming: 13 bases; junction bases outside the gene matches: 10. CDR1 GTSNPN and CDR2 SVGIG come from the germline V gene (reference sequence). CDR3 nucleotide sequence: TGTGCCTGGGATCACGGGACAGTATCCACCTTC. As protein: CAWDHGTVSTF.

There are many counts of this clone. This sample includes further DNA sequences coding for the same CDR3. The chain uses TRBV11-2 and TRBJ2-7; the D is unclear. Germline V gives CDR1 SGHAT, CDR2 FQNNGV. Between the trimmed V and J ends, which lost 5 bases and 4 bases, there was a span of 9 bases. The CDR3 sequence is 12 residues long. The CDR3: CASSDKDYEQYF. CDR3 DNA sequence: TGTGCCAGCAGCGACAAGGATTACGAGCAGTACTTC.

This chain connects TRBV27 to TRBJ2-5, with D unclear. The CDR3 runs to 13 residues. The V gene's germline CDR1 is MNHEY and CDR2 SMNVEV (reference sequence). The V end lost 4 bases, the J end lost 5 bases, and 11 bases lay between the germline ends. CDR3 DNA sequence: TGTGCCAGCAGTTACCAGAGTGGGGAGACCCAGTACTTC. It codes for CASSYQSGETQYF.

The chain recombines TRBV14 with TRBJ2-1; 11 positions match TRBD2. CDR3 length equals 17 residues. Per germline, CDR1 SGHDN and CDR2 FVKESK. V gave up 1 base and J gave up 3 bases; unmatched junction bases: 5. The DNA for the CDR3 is TGTGCCAGCAGCCAAGGGACTAGCGGGCCCTACTACAATGAGCAGTTCTTC. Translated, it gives CASSQGTSGPYYNEQFF.

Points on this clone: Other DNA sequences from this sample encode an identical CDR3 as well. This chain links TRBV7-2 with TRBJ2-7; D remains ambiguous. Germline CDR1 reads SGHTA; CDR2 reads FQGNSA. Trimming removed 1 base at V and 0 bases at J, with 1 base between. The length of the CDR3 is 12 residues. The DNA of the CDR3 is TGTGCCAGCAGCTTAGTCTCCTACGAGCAGTACTTC. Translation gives CASSLVSYEQYF.

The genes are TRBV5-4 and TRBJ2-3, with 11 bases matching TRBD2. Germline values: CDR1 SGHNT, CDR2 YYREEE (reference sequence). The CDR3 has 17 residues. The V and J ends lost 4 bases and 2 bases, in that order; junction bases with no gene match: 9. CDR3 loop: CASSIGTSGLTTDTQYF. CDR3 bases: TGTGCCAGCAGCATAGGGACTAGCGGTTTGACCACAGATACGCAGTATTTT.

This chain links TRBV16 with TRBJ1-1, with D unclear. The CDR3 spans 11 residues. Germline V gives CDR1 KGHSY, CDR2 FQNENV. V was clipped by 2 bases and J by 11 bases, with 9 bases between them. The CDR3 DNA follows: TGTGCCAGCAGCCAAGAGGGTACGGCTTTCTTT. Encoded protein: CASSQEGTAFF. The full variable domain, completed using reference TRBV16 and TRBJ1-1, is GEEVAQTPKHLVRGEGQKAKLYCAPIKGHSYVFWYQQVLKNEFKFLISFQNENVFDETGMPKERFSAKCLPNSPCSLEIQATKLEDSAVYFCASSQEGTAFFGQGTRLTVV.

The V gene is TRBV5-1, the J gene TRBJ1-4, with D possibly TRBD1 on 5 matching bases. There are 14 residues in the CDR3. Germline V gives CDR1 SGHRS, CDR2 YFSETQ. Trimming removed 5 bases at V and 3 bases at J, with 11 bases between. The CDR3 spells CASRTGTANEKLFF. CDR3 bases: TGCGCCAGCAGAACCGGGACCGCTAATGAAAAACTGTTTTTT.

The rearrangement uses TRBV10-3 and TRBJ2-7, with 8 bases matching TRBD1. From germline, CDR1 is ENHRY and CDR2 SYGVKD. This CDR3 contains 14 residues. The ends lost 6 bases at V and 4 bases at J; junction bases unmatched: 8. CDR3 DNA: TGTGCCATCAGCCGCGGGACAGGAACTTACGAGCAGTACTTC. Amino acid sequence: CAISRGTGTYEQYF.

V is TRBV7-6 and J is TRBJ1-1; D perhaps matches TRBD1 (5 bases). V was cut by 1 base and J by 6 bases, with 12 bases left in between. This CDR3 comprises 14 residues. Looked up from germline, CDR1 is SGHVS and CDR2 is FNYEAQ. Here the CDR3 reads CASSLGSGLAEAFF. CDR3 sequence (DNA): TGTGCCAGCAGCTTAGGGTCAGGGTTGGCTGAAGCTTTCTTT.

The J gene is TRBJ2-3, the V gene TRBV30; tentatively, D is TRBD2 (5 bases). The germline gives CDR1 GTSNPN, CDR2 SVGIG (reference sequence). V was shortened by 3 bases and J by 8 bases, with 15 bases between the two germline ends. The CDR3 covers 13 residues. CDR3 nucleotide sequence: TGTGCCTGGAGACGGGATCTCGACGTTACGCAGTATTTT. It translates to CAWRRDLDVTQYF.

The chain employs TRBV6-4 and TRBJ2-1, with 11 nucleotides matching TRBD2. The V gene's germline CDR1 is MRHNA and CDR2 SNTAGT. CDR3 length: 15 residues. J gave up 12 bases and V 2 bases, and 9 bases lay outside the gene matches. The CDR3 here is CASSDPLAGGWWQFF. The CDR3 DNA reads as TGTGCCAGCAGTGACCCCCTAGCGGGAGGATGGTGGCAGTTCTTC.

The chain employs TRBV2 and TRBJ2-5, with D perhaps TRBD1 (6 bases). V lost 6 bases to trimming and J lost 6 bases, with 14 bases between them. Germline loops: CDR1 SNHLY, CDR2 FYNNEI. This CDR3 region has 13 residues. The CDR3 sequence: CASSVTQGQTQYF. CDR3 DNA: TGTGCCAGCAGCGTCACACAGGGCCAGACCCAGTACTTC.

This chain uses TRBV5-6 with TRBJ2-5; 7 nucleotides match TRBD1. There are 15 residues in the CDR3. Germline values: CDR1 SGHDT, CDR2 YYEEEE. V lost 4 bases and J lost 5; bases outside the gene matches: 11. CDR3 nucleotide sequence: TGTGCCAGCAGCGGGCGACAGGGTCGAGGGGAGACCCAGTACTTC. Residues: CASSGRQGRGETQYF.

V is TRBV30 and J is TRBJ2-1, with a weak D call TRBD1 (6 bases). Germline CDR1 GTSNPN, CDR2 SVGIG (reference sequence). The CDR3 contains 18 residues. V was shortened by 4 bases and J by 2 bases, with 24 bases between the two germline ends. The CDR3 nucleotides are TGTGCCTGGACCTGTACAGGGAAGGCCTCCTGCACCTACAATGAGCAGTTCTTC. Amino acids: CAWTCTGKASCTYNEQFF. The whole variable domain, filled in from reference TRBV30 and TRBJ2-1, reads SQTIHQWPATLVQPVGSPLSLECTVEGTSNPNLYWYRQAAGRGLQLLFYSVGIGQISSEVPQNLSASRPQDRQFILSSKKLLLSDSGFYLCAWTCTGKASCTYNEQFFGPGTRLTVL.